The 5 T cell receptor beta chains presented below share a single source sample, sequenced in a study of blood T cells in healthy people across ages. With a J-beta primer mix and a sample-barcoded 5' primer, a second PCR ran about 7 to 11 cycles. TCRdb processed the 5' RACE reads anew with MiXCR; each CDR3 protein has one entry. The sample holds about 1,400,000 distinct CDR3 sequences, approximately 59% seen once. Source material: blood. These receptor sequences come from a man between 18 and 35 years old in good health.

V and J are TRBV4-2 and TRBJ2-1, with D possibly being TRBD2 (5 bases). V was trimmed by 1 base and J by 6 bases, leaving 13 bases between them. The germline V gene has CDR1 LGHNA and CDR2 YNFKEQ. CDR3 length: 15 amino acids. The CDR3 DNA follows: TGTGCCAGCAGCCAAGTGTCACTAGTTCGCAATGAGCAGTTCTTC. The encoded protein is CASSQVSLVRNEQFF.

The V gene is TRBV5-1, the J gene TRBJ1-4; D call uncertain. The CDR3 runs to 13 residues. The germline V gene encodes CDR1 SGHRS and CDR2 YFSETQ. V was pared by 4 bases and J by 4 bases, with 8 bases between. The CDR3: CASSKEDNEKLFF. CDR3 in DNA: TGCGCCAGCAGCAAGGAGGATAATGAAAAACTGTTTTTT.

CDR3 sequence: CASSFQGAISETQYF. The CDR3, as DNA: TGCGCCAGCAGCTTTCAGGGGGCGATTTCGGAGACCCAGTACTTC. This chain joins TRBV5-1 and TRBJ2-5, with 8 bases lining up with TRBD1. Germline CDR1 reads SGHRS; CDR2 reads YFSETQ. V lost 2 bases, J lost 5 bases, and 8 bases stayed unmatched. The CDR3 loop spans 15 amino acids.

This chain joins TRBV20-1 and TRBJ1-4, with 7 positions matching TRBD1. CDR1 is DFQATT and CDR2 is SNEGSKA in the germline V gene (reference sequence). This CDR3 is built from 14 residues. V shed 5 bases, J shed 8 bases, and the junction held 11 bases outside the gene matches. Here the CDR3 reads CSAQEQGRYEKLFF. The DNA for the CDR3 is TGCAGTGCTCAGGAACAGGGGAGATACGAAAAACTGTTTTTT.

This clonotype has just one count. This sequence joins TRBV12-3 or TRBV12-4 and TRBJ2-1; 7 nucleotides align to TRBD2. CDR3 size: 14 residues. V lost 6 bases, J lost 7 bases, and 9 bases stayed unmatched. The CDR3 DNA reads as TGTGCCAGCAGCGAGGGCGGGAGATATAATGAGCAGTTCTTC. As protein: CASSEGGRYNEQFF.